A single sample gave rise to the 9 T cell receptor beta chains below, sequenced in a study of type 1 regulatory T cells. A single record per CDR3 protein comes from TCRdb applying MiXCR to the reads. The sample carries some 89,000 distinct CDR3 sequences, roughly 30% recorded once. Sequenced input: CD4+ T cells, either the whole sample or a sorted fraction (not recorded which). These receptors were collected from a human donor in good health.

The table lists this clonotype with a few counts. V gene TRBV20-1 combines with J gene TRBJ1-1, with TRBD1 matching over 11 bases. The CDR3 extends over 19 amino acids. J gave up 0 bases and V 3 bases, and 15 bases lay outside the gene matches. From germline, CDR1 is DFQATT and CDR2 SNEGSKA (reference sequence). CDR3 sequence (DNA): TGCAGTGCTAGGAGGACAGGGGGCTCCGCGGATCGCATGAACACTGAAGCTTTCTTT. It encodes CSARRTGGSADRMNTEAFF.

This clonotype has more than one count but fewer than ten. CDR3 in amino acids: CASSTLAALYNEQFF. The CDR3 DNA reads as TGTGCCAGTAGCACCCTAGCGGCCCTCTACAATGAGCAGTTCTTC. The chain has TRBV19 and TRBJ2-1, with 7 bases matching TRBD2. V shed 6 bases, J shed 3 bases, and the junction held 8 bases outside the gene matches. This CDR3 comprises 15 residues. Germline CDR1 is LNHDA and CDR2 is SQIVND (reference sequence).

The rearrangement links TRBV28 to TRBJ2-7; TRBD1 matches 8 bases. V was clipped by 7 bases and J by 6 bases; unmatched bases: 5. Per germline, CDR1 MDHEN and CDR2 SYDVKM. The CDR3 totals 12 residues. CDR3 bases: TGTGCCAGCAATACCAGGGGGCGCGAGCAGTACTTC. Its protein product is CASNTRGREQYF.

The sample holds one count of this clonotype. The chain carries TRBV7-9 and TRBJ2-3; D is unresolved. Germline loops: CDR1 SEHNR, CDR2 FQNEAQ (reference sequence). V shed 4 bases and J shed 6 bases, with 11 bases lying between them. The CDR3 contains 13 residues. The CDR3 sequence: CASSSIPSDTQYF. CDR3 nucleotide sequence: TGTGCCAGCAGCTCGATCCCCTCCGATACGCAGTATTTT.

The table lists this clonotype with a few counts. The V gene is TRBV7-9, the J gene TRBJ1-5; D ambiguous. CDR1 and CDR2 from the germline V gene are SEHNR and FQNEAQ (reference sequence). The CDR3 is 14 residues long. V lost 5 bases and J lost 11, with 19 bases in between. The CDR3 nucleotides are TGTGCCAGCAGCAAGGACGGTGGCGCTGGGACCCAGCATTTT. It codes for CASSKDGGAGTQHF.

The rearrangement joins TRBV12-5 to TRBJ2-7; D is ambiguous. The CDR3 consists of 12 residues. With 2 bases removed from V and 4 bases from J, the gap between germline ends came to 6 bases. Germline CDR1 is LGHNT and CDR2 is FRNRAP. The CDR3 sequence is CASGLNFYEQYF. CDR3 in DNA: TGTGCTAGTGGTTTGAATTTTTACGAGCAGTACTTC. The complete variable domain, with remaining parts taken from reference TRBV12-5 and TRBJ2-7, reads DARVTQTPRHKVTEMGQEVTMRCQPILGHNTVFWYRQTMMQGLELLAYFRNRAPLDDSGMPKDRFSAEMPDATLATLKIQPSEPRDSAVYFCASGLNFYEQYFGPGTRLTVT.

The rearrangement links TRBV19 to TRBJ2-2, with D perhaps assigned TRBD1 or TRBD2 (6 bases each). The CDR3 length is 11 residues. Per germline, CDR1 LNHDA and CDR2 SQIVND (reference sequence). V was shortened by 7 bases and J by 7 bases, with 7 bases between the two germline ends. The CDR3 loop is CASKGGGELFF. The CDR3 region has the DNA TGTGCCAGTAAGGGGGGCGGGGAGCTGTTTTTT. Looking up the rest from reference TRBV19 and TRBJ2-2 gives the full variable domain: DGGITQSPKYLFRKEGQNVTLSCEQNLNHDAMYWYRQDPGQGLRLIYYSQIVNDFQKGDIAEGYSVSREKKESFPLTVTSAQKNPTAFYLCASKGGGELFFGEGSRLTVL.

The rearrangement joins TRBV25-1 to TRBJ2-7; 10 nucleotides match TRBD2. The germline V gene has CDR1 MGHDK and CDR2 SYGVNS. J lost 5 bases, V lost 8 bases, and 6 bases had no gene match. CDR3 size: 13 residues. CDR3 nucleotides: TGTGCCAGCGGACCGACTAGCGGGCACGAGCAGTACTTC. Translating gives CASGPTSGHEQYF.

The CDR3 loop is CASSKKGGSGSEETQYF. CDR3 bases: TGCGCCAGCAGCAAGAAGGGGGGTAGCGGGAGTGAAGAGACCCAGTACTTC. V usage is TRBV5-1 and J usage is TRBJ2-5, with TRBD2 matching 9 bases. Trimming cost V 4 bases and J 3 bases; bases outside gene matches: 13. The CDR3 has 17 residues. Germline lookup yields CDR1 SGHRS and CDR2 YFSETQ.